This T cell receptor (beta chain) was identified in a study of blood T cell repertoires in COVID-19. In the study overall: Samples came from the United States, Italy and Spain, spanning acute and convalescent COVID-19. T cells, B-cell-depleted T cells, or PBMCs provided the cDNA or gDNA that served as material.

Individuals aged about 18 to 89 years were recruited from 24 US areas. A case of COVID-19 had been met by exposed participants within 2 weeks before study entry. The CDR3 consists of 16 residues. J lost 0 bases, V lost 6 bases, and 8 bases had no gene match. Germline assignment: CDR1 SEHNR and CDR2 FQNEAQ (reference sequence). The data were produced by immunoSEQ multiplex PCR, yet TCRdb's version contains in-frame clones alone and is incomplete. The sample lists about 270,000 clones; 85% to 95% were seen once. The sample was PBMCs or T cells enriched from blood (not recorded which). This chain uses TRBV7-9 with TRBJ2-4; 7 bases line up with TRBD2. This TCR was recovered from a man in his forties who had been exposed to COVID-19. This CDR3 is CASSDWEGVAKNIQYF. CDR3 sequence (DNA): TGTGCCAGCAGTGACTGGGAGGGAGTAGCCAAAAACATTCAGTACTTC.